These 20 T cell receptor beta chains were all obtained from the same sample, sequenced in a study of blood T cell repertoires in COVID-19. Sequencing used immunoSEQ multiplex PCR; TCRdb keeps in-frame clones, though not all of them. The repertoire holds about 50,000 clones, 89% seen once, with around a fifth in the top ten. Sequenced sample: peripheral blood. The receptors were sampled from a human donor in a cohort sampled during active COVID-19.

The CDR3 protein is CASSPGTGTNYGYTF. CDR3 nucleotides: TGTGCCAGCAGCCCCGGGACAGGGACTAACTATGGCTACACCTTC. The chain has TRBV6-6 and TRBJ1-2; 9 nucleotides align to TRBD1. Per the germline V gene, CDR1 is MNHNY and CDR2 is SVGAGI (reference sequence). V shed 6 bases and J 0 bases; nucleotides not matched to a gene: 5. The CDR3 extends over 15 amino acids.

The J gene is TRBJ2-5, the V gene TRBV12-3 or TRBV12-4, with D unclear. The CDR3 is 12 residues long. V lost 7 bases, J lost 0 bases, and 6 bases lay in between. The CDR3 DNA is TGTGCCAGCACCCGGGACCAAGAGACCCAGTACTTC. As protein: CASTRDQETQYF.

In this sample, this clone turned up a few times. V usage is TRBV4-3 and J usage is TRBJ2-2; D possibly corresponds to TRBD2 (6 bases). The germline V gene encodes CDR1 LGHNA and CDR2 YSLEER. CDR3 size: 17 residues. V was clipped by 0 bases and J by 5 bases, with 16 bases between them. Here the CDR3 reads CASSQDGGRGITGELFF. The CDR3 bases are TGCGCCAGCAGCCAAGATGGAGGGCGCGGGATTACCGGGGAGCTGTTTTTT.

V and J are TRBV2 and TRBJ2-3; TRBD2 agrees at 7 bases. J lost 2 bases, V lost 6 bases, and 2 bases had no gene match. The CDR3 is made up of 13 amino acids. Germline V lookup: CDR1 SNHLY, CDR2 FYNNEI. CDR3: CASRGGSTDTQYF. The CDR3 nucleotides read TGTGCCAGCAGGGGGGGGTCCACAGATACGCAGTATTTT. Supplemented by reference TRBV2 and TRBJ2-3, the full variable domain reads EPEVTQTPSHQVTQMGQEVILRCVPISNHLYFYWYRQILGQKVEFLVSFYNNEISEKSEIFDDQFSVERPDGSNFTLKIRSTKLEDSAMYFCASRGGSTDTQYFGPGTRLTVL.

CDR3 coding DNA: TGTGCCAGTAGTATTCGGGACAGGGGGCGCTTAGGTTTAGAGTTCTTC. Protein product: CASSIRDRGRLGLEFF. The chain uses TRBV19 and TRBJ2-1; 12 bases line up with TRBD1. Per the germline V gene, CDR1 is LNHDA and CDR2 is SQIVND (reference sequence). The CDR3 contains 16 residues. V trimming: 3 bases; J trimming: 14 bases; junction bases outside the gene matches: 14.

The chain links TRBV18 to TRBJ2-7, with D possibly matching TRBD2 (5 bases). The CDR3 length is 14 residues. V was shortened by 6 bases and J by 4 bases, with 16 bases between the two germline ends. Looked up from germline, CDR1 is KGHSH and CDR2 is LQKENI. CDR3 region: CASSQEWTGYEQYF. The CDR3 nucleotides read TGTGCCAGCTCCCAGGAATGGACGGGATACGAGCAGTACTTC.

In this sample, this clone turned up once. The V and J genes are TRBV20-1 and TRBJ2-1; 9 bases line up with TRBD1. The V gene's germline CDR1 is DFQATT and CDR2 SNEGSKA (reference sequence). Trimming cost V 3 bases and J 7 bases; bases outside gene matches: 4. This CDR3 contains 13 residues. The CDR3 loop reads CSASGGTGNEQFF. The CDR3 coding sequence is TGCAGTGCTAGTGGAGGGACAGGGAATGAGCAGTTCTTC.

The chain has TRBV9 and TRBJ1-6; 7 bases map to TRBD1. Germline trimming cut 0 bases from V and 15 bases from J; bases unmatched to any gene: 12. The CDR3 is made up of 15 amino acids. Germline values: CDR1 SGDLS, CDR2 YYNGEE. The CDR3 DNA reads TGTGCCAGCAGCGTAGCGTGGGGACAGCCCTGGGTCCTCCACTTT. Translating gives CASSVAWGQPWVLHF.

The J gene is TRBJ1-2, the V gene TRBV7-3; 9 bases match TRBD1. V was clipped by 5 bases and J by 8 bases; unmatched bases: 9. This CDR3 contains 14 residues. The germline V gene has CDR1 SGHTA and CDR2 FQGTGA. The CDR3 DNA reads as TGTGCCAGCAGCCAGGACGGACAGGGGCAAGGCTACACCTTC. It translates to CASSQDGQGQGYTF.

V gene TRBV29-1 combines with J gene TRBJ1-2, with a possible D match to TRBD1 (5 bases). This CDR3 has 17 residues. Germline CDR1 SQVTM, CDR2 ANQGSEA. The germline V and J ends were trimmed by 0 bases and 1 base, with 18 bases remaining between them. CDR3 bases: TGCAGCGTTGAAGATCCGATCCTATACGGGGGTAACTATGGCTACACCTTC. As protein: CSVEDPILYGGNYGYTF.

The CDR3 sequence is CSASGTGGSEKLFF. CDR3 DNA: TGCAGTGCTAGTGGGACAGGGGGCAGTGAAAAACTGTTTTTT. The chain has TRBV20-1 and TRBJ1-4; 12 bases match TRBD1. V was clipped by 3 bases and J by 7 bases; unmatched bases: 3. This CDR3 contains 14 residues. CDR1 is DFQATT, CDR2 SNEGSKA, per germline (reference sequence).

V gene TRBV4-3 combines with J gene TRBJ2-7, with 10 bases that match TRBD2. Looked up from germline, CDR1 is LGHNA and CDR2 is YSLEER. This CDR3 is 15 amino acids long. The J segment lost 5 bases and the V segment lost 0 bases, leaving 4 bases of the junction unmatched. CDR3 DNA: TGCGCCAGCAGCCAAGAAGCGGGGGGGCGACACGAGCAGTACTTC. Its protein is CASSQEAGGRHEQYF.

The chain carries TRBV7-2 and TRBJ1-3, with D possibly matching TRBD1 (5 bases). CDR3 length: 15 residues. V shed 2 bases and J shed 8 bases, with 16 bases lying between them. In germline, CDR1 is SGHTA, CDR2 FQGNSA. The CDR3 spells CASSLLDVGRDTIYF. The CDR3 nucleotides read TGTGCCAGCAGCTTACTAGACGTTGGCAGGGACACCATATATTTT.

This chain links TRBV29-1 with TRBJ1-2; tentative D call: TRBD1 (5 bases). The CDR3 length is 12 residues. Germline V CDR1 and CDR2: SQVTM, ANQGSEA. The V and J ends lost 4 bases and 5 bases respectively, with 11 bases between them. CDR3 region: CSVGSGTYGYTF. For the CDR3, the DNA is TGCAGCGTTGGATCAGGGACTTATGGCTACACCTTC.

This clone occurred once. The chain is built from TRBV5-8 and TRBJ2-7, with 8 bases lining up with TRBD2. From germline, CDR1 is SGHTS and CDR2 YDEGEE. The CDR3 totals 15 residues. After removal of 5 bases from V and 1 base from J, the junction contained 8 bases not matched to a gene. The CDR3 spells CASRFPGLVSYEQYF. For the CDR3, the DNA is TGTGCCAGCAGGTTCCCGGGACTAGTTTCCTACGAGCAGTACTTC.

The CDR3 here is CASSQEVGDRVSNQPQHF. CDR3 nucleotide sequence: TGCGCCAGCAGCCAAGAAGTGGGAGACAGGGTTAGCAATCAGCCCCAGCATTTT. The V gene is TRBV4-3, the J gene TRBJ1-5, with 7 nucleotides matching TRBD1. Germline CDR1 is LGHNA and CDR2 is YSLEER. J gave up 0 bases and V 0 bases, and 8 bases lay outside the gene matches. The CDR3 length is 18 residues.

The chain combines TRBV2 with TRBJ2-1, with D possibly matching TRBD2 (5 bases). The CDR3 covers 14 residues. Germline V gene sequence: CDR1 SNHLY, CDR2 FYNNEI. Trimming stripped 5 bases from V and 6 bases from J, with 14 bases between. The CDR3 bases are TGTGCCAGCAGTTTGAGTCTAGCCGGCAATGAGCAGTTCTTC. Translated, it gives CASSLSLAGNEQFF.

This clone appeared a few times. The J gene is TRBJ2-7, the V gene TRBV2, with 7 bases fitting TRBD1. Germline lookup yields CDR1 SNHLY and CDR2 FYNNEI. V lost 7 bases to trimming and J lost 2 bases; unmatched junction nucleotides: 8. This CDR3 contains 14 residues. CDR3 protein: CASTLQGQTYEQYF. CDR3 bases: TGTGCCAGCACCCTCCAGGGACAGACCTACGAGCAGTACTTC.

V gene TRBV7-8 combines with J gene TRBJ2-4; D is ambiguous. The length of the CDR3 is 15 residues. The V and J ends lost 5 bases and 0 bases respectively, with 11 bases between them. CDR1 is SGHVS, CDR2 FQNEAQ, per germline. CDR3 sequence (DNA): TGTGCCAGCAGCCCGGCGGATCTAGCCAAAAACATTCAGTACTTC. Residues: CASSPADLAKNIQYF.

The rearrangement links TRBV7-8 to TRBJ2-3; weak D call: TRBD2 (5 bases). The CDR3 sequence is 18 residues long. Germline loops: CDR1 SGHVS, CDR2 FQNEAQ. Trimming left V 2 bases short and J 0 bases short, with 18 bases between. CDR3 amino acids: CASSLRRRADLSTDTQYF. The CDR3 DNA follows: TGTGCCAGCAGCTTACGTCGGAGAGCGGACCTTAGCACAGATACGCAGTATTTT.